The source of this TCR beta chain is a study of vaccination and CD4 T cells after COVID-19 (dated by TCRdb to the early 2020s). Turning to the overall study: SARS-CoV-2 positivity had been established in the convalescent patients by nasal swab PCR, and mild disease was recorded in about 9 of these patients and severe disease in one. The time from the second vaccine dose to post-vaccine blood sampling had a median of 72 days and ranged from about 13 to 250 days. Culture stimuli were overlapping spike peptide pools from SARS-CoV-2 and from the common cold coronaviruses HCoV-NL63, HCoV-OC43 and HCoV-229E. The convalescent cohort comprised six males and four females, including two Hispanic individuals, seven Caucasians, two Asians and one multiracial person. Control cultures used a CEFX viral epitope pool as positive control, an HIV-1 Nef peptide pool as negative control, or no peptide. Participants got two doses of the Pfizer-BioNTech BNT162b2 vaccine (n=8) or two doses of the Moderna mRNA-1273 vaccine (n=2). Post-COVID blood samples were collected from convalescent patients a median of around 100 days after diagnosis, with a range of about 35 to 180 days. In nine to eleven COVID-19 convalescent patients and 4 infection-naive healthy vaccine recipients, researchers compared the spike-specific CD4+ TCR repertoire from before mRNA vaccination with the repertoire from after.

Concerning this clonotype: Its antigen is unknown. It has no much larger one-base neighbor in the sample; base qualities were not kept.

The method was PCR. DNA from cultured CD4+ T cells underwent TCR sequencing with the Oncomine TCR Beta short-read assay at the Johns Hopkins FTIC core. Genomic DNA was extracted from the cultured CD4+ T cells with the QIAamp micro DNA kit. Oncomine TCR Beta libraries from cultured CD4+ T cells were pooled using unique dual indexes and sequenced on an Illumina iSeq 100. In the authors' own workflow: Non-productive sequences were filtered out, and CDR3s that did not start with C, did not end with F or W, or were shorter than 7 amino acids were discarded. Antigen-specific clonotypes were identified using the MANAFEST web application through comparison of peptide-stimulated wells with reference and other culture wells. For a clone to be called positive, the clone needed an FDR below 0.05, an odds ratio above 5, and a productive frequency above 0.1% in at least two of three replicate wells. Clonotypes that were significantly expanded in both SARS-CoV-2 spike wells and at least one common cold coronavirus spike condition were defined as cross-reactive. Similarity between CDR3 sequences was evaluated in R version 3.6.1 using Levenshtein distances (stringdist) and unrooted phylogenetic trees (ape). The public reads were quality trimmed at Q25 with fastp and then assembled into clones with MiXCR by TCRdb, keeping productive beta chains. Each entry is one CDR3 protein sequence, shown with its most common DNA and genes. TCRdb's processing, not the authors' own work, is the source of the V and J calls. The sample table records some 20,000 distinct CDR3 sequences; around 45% of these occur just once. The ten largest clones take up roughly 14% of the sample.

This specimen's treatment or condition label, per the study, means: approximately nine-day PBMC culture with coronavirus spike peptide pools or control peptides (ViraFEST assay). The study used the ViraFEST assay, which expanded antigen-specific T cells with peptide pools and then identified expanded clonotypes by TCR sequencing. Positive SARS-CoV-2 PCR tests in the convalescent patients dated from March to December 2020, before Alpha, Beta and Delta variants emerged in the United States. Each well held 2.2 million or so PBMCs cultured in IMDM containing approximately 5% human AB serum and approximately 9.8 IU/ml IL-2, with approximately 9.2 ug/ml peptide pools added. On days 3 and 7, half of the culture medium was replaced with fresh IL-2-containing medium. After roughly 11 days of culture, CD4+ T cells were isolated by negative selection with the EasySep CD4+ T cell isolation kit. Ficoll-Paque Plus gradient centrifugation was used to isolate PBMCs from whole blood, and the isolated PBMCs were then either used fresh or cryopreserved at -140C. Each culture condition was generally run in triplicate wells.

CDR1 and CDR2, looked up from the germline V gene, are SGHAT and FQNNGV. V loses 6 bases, J loses 1 base, and the germline ends lie 13 bases apart. The CDR3 starts with the cysteine, ends with the phenylalanine, and has 14 residues. The kept DNA is CDR3 alone, 42 bases in frame from the first base. The paper as a whole reports these results and caveats: In convalescent patients, nearly all vaccine-specific clones (304 of 307) were found to be mono-reactive for SARS-CoV-2 spike rather than cross-reactive with common cold coronaviruses. In convalescent patients, a median around 83% of post-vaccine SARS-CoV-2-reactive clones were detected only after vaccination, and vaccine-specific priming was suggested by this finding. Although the median number of SARS-CoV-2-reactive clonotypes went up from roughly 19 after infection to around 39 after vaccination, the increase was not significant. The study included relatively few convalescent patients and did not analyze early timepoints after natural infection.

Source material: CD4+ T cells from blood, cultured in vitro. The chain employs TRBV11-2 and TRBJ2-7; TRBD1 is possibly the D segment (6 matching bases). This TCR came from a human donor who had recovered from COVID-19. The CDR3 is CASRQGHLSYEQYF. The nucleotide sequence is TGTGCCAGCAGACAGGGACACTTATCCTACGAGCAGTACTTC.